Ten or more counts support the clone carrying this T cell receptor (beta chain). What it binds is not known. V gave up 0 bases and J gave up 1 base; unmatched junction bases: 5. Germline V gives CDR1 LNHNV, CDR2 YYDKDF (reference sequence). This CDR3 comprises 16 residues. The table came from immunoSEQ multiplex PCR; TCRdb's copy has only in-frame clones and leaves some out. Found here are around 20,000 clones, around 63% of them singletons; the top ten hold about 33%. This sample is part of a study of radiation and T cells in renal cell carcinoma. General study findings and limits: Dominant CDR3 motifs were more common in irradiated tumors than controls. In nephrectomy-only tumors, top 100 clonotypes averaged 43%, versus around 54% irradiated.

Treatment of the sample: treatment-naive control, cytoreductive nephrectomy. Control tumors came from treatment-naive patients without prior radiation. Clear cell pathology was present in this patient's renal cell carcinoma. The sequences come from tumor tissue, collected from a patient whose treatment was nephrectomy without radiotherapy. V is TRBV15 and J is TRBJ1-2; 7 positions agree with TRBD1. This receptor was obtained from a man over 45 with renal cell carcinoma. CDR3 residues: CATSREGGRGNYGYTF. The DNA of the CDR3 is TGTGCCACCAGCAGAGAAGGGGGCAGGGGTAACTATGGCTACACCTTC.